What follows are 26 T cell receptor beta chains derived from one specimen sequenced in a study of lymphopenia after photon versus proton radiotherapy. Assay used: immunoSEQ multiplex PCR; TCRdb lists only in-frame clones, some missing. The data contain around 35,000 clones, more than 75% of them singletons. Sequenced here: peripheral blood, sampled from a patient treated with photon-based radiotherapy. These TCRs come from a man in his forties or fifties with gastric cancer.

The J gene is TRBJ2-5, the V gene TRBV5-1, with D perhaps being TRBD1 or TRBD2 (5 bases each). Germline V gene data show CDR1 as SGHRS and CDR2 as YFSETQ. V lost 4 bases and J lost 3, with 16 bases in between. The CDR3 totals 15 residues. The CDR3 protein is CASSVTSGRKETQYF. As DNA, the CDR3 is TGCGCCAGCAGCGTCACCTCAGGGAGAAAAGAGACCCAGTACTTC.

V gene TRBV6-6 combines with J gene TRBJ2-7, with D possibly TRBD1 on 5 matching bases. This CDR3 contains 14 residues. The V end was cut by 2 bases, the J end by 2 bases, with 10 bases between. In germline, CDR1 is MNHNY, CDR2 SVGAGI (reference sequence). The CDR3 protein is CASSYGRVTYEQYF. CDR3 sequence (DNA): TGTGCCAGCAGTTACGGCAGGGTAACCTACGAGCAGTACTTC.

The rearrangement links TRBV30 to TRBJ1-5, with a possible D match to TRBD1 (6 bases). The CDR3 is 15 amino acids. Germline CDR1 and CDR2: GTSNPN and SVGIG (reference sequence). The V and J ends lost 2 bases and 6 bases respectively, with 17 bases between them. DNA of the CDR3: TGTGCCTGGAGTACAGGGTTTGGTGTGAGTCAGCCCCAGCATTTT. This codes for CAWSTGFGVSQPQHF. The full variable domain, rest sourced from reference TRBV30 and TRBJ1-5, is SQTIHQWPATLVQPVGSPLSLECTVEGTSNPNLYWYRQAAGRGLQLLFYSVGIGQISSEVPQNLSASRPQDRQFILSSKKLLLSDSGFYLCAWSTGFGVSQPQHFGDGTRLSIL.

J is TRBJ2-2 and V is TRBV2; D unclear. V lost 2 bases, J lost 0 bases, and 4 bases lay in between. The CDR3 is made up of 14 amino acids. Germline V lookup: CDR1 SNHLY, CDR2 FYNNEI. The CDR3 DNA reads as TGTGCCAGCAGTGAACTAACGAACACCGGGGAGCTGTTTTTT. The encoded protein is CASSELTNTGELFF. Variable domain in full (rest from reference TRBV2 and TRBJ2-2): EPEVTQTPSHQVTQMGQEVILRCVPISNHLYFYWYRQILGQKVEFLVSFYNNEISEKSEIFDDQFSVERPDGSNFTLKIRSTKLEDSAMYFCASSELTNTGELFFGEGSRLTVL.

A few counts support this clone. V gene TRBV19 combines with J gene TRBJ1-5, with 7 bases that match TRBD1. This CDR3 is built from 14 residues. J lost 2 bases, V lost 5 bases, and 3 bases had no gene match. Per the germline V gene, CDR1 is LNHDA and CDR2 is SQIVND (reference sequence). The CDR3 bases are TGTGCCAGTAGTCCCAGGGGGGGCAATCAGCCCCAGCATTTT. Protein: CASSPRGGNQPQHF. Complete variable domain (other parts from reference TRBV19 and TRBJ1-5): DGGITQSPKYLFRKEGQNVTLSCEQNLNHDAMYWYRQDPGQGLRLIYYSQIVNDFQKGDIAEGYSVSREKKESFPLTVTSAQKNPTAFYLCASSPRGGNQPQHFGDGTRLSIL.

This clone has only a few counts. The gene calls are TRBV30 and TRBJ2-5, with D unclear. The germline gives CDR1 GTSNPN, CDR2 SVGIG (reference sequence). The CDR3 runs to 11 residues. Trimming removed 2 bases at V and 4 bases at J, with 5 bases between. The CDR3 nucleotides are TGTGCCTGGAGTTGGGGAGAGACCCAGTACTTC. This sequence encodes CAWSWGETQYF.

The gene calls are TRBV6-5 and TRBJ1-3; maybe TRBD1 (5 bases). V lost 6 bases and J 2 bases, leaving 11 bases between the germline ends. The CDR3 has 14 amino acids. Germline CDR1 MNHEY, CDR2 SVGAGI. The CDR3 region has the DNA TGTGCCAGCAGCCAGGGATACCCTGGAAACACCATATATTTT. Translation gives CASSQGYPGNTIYF.

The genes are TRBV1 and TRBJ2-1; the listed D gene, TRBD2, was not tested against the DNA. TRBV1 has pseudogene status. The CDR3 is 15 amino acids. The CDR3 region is CTKEGKRRPYNEQFF. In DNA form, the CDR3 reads TGCACCAAGGAAGGGAAGCGGAGACCCTACAATGAGCAGTTCTTC.

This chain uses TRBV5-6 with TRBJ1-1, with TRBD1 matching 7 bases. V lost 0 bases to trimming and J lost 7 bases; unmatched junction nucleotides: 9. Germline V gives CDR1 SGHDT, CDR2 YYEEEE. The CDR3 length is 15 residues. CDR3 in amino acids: CASSLAGDSKNEAFF. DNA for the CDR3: TGTGCCAGCAGCTTGGCGGGGGACAGCAAAAATGAAGCTTTCTTT.

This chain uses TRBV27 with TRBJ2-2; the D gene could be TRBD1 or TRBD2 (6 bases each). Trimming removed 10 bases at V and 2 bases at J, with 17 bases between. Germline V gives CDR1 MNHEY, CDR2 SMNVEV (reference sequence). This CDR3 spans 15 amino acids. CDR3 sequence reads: CATRGLLKNTGELFF. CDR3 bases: TGTGCCACCAGGGGACTCCTTAAAAACACCGGGGAGCTGTTTTTT.

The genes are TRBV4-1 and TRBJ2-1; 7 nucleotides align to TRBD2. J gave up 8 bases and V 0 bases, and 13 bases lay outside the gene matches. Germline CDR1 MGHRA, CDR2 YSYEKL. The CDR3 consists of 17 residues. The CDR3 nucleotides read TGCGCCAGCAGCCAAGAAGGTAGGGGCGGGGGATGGGATGAGCAGTTCTTC. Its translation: CASSQEGRGGGWDEQFF.

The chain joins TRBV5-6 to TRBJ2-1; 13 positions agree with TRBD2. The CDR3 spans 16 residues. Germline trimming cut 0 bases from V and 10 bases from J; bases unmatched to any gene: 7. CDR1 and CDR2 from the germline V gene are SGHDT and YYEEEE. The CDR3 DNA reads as TGTGCCAGCAGCTTGGATACCGGACTAGCGGGAGTGGAGCAGTTCTTC. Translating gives CASSLDTGLAGVEQFF. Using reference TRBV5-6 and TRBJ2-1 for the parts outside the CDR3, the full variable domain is DAGVTQSPTHLIKTRGQQVTLRCSPKSGHDTVSWYQQALGQGPQFIFQYYEEEERQRGNFPDRFSGHQFPNYSSELNVNALLLGDSALYLCASSLDTGLAGVEQFFGPGTRLTVL.

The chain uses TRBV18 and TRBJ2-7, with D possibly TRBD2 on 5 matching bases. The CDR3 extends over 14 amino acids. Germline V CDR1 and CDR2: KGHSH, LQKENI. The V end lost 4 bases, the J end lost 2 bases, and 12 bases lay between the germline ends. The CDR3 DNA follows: TGTGCCAGCTCACGACCAACGGGAACCTACGAGCAGTACTTC. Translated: CASSRPTGTYEQYF.

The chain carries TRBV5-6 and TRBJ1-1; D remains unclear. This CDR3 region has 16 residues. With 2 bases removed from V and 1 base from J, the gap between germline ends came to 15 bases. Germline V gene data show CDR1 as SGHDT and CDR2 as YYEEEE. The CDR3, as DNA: TGTGCCAGCAGCTTCGGGGTCTCGGCCAGGAACACTGAAGCTTTCTTT. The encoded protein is CASSFGVSARNTEAFF. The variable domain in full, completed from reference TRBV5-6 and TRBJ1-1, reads DAGVTQSPTHLIKTRGQQVTLRCSPKSGHDTVSWYQQALGQGPQFIFQYYEEEERQRGNFPDRFSGHQFPNYSSELNVNALLLGDSALYLCASSFGVSARNTEAFFGQGTRLTVV.

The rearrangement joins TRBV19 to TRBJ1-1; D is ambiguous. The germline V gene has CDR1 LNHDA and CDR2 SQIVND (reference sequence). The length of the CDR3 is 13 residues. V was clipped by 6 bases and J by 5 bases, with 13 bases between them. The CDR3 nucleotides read TGTGCCAGTAGCATTTGGGGAGGTACTGAAGCTTTCTTT. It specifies CASSIWGGTEAFF.

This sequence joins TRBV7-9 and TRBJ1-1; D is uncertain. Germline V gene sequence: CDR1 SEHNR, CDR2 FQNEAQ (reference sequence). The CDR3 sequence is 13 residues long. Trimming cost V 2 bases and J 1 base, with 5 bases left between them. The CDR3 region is CASSLKKNTEAFF. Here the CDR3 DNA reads TGTGCCAGCAGCTTAAAAAAGAACACTGAAGCTTTCTTT.

CDR3 in amino acids: CASSVGGLAGMNTGELFF. In DNA, the CDR3 is TGTGCCAGTAGTGTGGGGGGACTAGCGGGAATGAACACCGGGGAGCTGTTTTTT. The chain uses TRBV19 and TRBJ2-2, with 13 bases identical to TRBD2. The V gene's germline CDR1 is LNHDA and CDR2 SQIVND (reference sequence). The CDR3 is 18 amino acids. The V segment lost 5 bases and the J segment 1 base; nucleotides outside the gene matches: 7.

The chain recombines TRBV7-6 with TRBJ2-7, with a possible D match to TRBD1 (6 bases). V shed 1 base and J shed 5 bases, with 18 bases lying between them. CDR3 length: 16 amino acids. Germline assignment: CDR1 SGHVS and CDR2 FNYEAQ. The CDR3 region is CASSLGSGRGSHEQYF. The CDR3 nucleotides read TGTGCCAGCAGCTTAGGTTCTGGCAGGGGATCCCACGAGCAGTACTTC.

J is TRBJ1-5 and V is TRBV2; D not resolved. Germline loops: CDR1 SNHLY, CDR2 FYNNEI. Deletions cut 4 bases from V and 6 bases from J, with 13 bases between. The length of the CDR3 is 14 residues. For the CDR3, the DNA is TGTGCCAGCAGTGTGTCCCCTCCCCCTCAGCCCCAGCATTTT. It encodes CASSVSPPPQPQHF.

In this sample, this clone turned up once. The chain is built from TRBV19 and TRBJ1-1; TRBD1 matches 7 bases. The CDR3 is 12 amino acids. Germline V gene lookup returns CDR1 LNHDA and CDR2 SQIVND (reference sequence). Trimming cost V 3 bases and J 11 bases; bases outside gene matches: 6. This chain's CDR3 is CASSIGTGAAFF. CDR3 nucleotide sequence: TGTGCCAGTAGTATCGGTACAGGGGCGGCTTTCTTT.

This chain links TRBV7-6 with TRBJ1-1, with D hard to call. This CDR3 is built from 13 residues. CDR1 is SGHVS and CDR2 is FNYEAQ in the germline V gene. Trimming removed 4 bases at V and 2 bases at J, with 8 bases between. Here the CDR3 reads CASSYSGNTEAFF. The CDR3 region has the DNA TGTGCCAGCAGCTACAGCGGCAACACTGAAGCTTTCTTT.

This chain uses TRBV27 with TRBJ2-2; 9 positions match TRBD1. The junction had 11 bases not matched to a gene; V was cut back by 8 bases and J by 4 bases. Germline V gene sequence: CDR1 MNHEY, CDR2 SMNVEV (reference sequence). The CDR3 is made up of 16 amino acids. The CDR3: CASAVGQGSFTGELFF. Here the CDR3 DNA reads TGTGCCAGCGCAGTAGGACAGGGGTCCTTCACCGGGGAGCTGTTTTTT.

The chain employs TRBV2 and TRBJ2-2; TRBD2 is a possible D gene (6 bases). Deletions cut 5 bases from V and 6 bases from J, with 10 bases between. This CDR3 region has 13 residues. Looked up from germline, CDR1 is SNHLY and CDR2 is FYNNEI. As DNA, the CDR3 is TGTGCCAGCAGTACCACGGGGGCCGGGGAGCTGTTTTTT. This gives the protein CASSTTGAGELFF.

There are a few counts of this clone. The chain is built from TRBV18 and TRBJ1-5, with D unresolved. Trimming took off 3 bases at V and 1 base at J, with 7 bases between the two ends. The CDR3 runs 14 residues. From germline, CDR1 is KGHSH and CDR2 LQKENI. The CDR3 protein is CASSPNWSNQPQHF. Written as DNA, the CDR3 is TGTGCCAGCTCACCCAATTGGAGCAATCAGCCCCAGCATTTT.

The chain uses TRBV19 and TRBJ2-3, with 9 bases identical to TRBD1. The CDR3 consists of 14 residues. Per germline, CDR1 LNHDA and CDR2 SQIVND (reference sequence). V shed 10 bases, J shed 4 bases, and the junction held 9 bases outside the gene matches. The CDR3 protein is CAIRDRETADTQYF. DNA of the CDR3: TGTGCCATCCGGGACAGGGAAACGGCAGATACGCAGTATTTT.

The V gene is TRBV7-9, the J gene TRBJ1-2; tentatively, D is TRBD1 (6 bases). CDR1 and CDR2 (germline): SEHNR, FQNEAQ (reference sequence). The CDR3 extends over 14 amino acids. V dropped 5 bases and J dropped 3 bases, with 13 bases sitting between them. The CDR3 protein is CASSPSGGDYGYTF. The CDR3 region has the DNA TGTGCCAGCAGCCCCTCGGGGGGCGACTATGGCTACACCTTC.